This T cell receptor (beta chain) was sequenced in a study of blood T cell repertoires in COVID-19. Study in general: Collection of acute and convalescent COVID-19 samples took place in the United States, Italy and Spain. T cells, B-cell-depleted T cells, or PBMCs supplied cDNA or gDNA.

V dropped 1 base and J dropped 0 bases, with 16 bases sitting between them. Germline values: CDR1 SQVTM, CDR2 ANQGSEA. This CDR3 has 17 amino acids. This clone was seen just once. Authors' analysis steps: Estimated nucleated cell counts came from reference gene primer amplification. This table comes from immunoSEQ multiplex PCR, and its TCRdb copy is limited to in-frame clones, with some not included. D and trimming were read from the DNA, whereas the V and J calls and clone size are those reported in that table. The top ten hold less than 3.5% of the sample, which has 150,000 to 200,000 clones, around 83% seen once.

Sequences were obtained from peripheral blood. V is TRBV29-1 and J is TRBJ1-5, with D maybe TRBD1 (6 bases). This TCR derives from a woman in her twenties or thirties with active or convalescent COVID-19. CDR3 nucleotides: TGCAGCGTTGAAGGGTCGCCAGGGGCCTATAGCAATCAGCCCCAGCATTTT. Residues: CSVEGSPGAYSNQPQHF.